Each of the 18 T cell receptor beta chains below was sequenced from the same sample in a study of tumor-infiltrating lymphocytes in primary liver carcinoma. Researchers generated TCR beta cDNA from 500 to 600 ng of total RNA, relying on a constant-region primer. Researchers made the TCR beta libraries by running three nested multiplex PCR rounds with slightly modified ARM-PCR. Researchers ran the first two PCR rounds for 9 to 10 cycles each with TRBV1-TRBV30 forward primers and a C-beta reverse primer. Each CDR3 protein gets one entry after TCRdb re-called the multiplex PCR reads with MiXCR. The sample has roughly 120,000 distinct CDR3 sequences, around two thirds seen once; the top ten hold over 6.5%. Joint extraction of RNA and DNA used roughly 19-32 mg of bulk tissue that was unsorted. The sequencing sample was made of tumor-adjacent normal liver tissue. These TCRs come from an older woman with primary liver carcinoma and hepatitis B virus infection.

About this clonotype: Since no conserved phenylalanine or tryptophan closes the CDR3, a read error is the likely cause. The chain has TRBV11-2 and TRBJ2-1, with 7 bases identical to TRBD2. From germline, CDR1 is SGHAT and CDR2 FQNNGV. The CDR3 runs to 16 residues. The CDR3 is CVSSWGREGTYNEQFL. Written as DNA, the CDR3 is TGTGTCAGCAGCTGGGGGAGGGAGGGGACCTACAATGAGCAGTTCTTA.

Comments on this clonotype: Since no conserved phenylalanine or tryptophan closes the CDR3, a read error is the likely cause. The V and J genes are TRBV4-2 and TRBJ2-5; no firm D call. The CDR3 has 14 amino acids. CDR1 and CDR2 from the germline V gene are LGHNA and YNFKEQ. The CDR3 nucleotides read TGTGCCTGCAGCCAATATGAGACTCTGAAGACCCAGTACTTA. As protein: CACSQYETLKTQYL.

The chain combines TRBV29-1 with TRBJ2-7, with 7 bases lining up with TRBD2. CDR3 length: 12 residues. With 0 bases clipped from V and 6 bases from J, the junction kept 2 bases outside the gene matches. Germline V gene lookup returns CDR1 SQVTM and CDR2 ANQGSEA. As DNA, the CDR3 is TGCAGCGTTGAAGATAGCGGGCGCGAGCAGTACTTC. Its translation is CSVEDSGREQYF.

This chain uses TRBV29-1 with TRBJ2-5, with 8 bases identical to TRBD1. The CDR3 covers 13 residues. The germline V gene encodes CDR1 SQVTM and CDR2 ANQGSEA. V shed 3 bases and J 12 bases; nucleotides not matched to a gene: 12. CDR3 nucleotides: TGCAGCGTTGACAGGGGGCGAGGAGAAACCAAGTACTTC. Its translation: CSVDRGRGETKYF.

The CDR3 coding sequence is TGTGCCAGCAGTTTATTTCTTTGGGAGACTAGCGGGAGCCCAAATGAGCAGTTCTTC. This codes for CASSLFLWETSGSPNEQFF. The J gene is TRBJ2-1, the V gene TRBV28, with 12 positions matching TRBD2. The CDR3 has 19 amino acids. The germline gives CDR1 MDHEN, CDR2 SYDVKM. V was clipped by 1 base and J by 7 bases; unmatched bases: 14. Drawing the rest from reference TRBV28 and TRBJ2-1, the complete variable domain is DVKVTQSSRYLVKRTGEKVFLECVQDMDHENMFWYRQDPGLGLRLIYFSYDVKMKEKGDIPEGYSVSREKKERFSLILESASTNQTSMYLCASSLFLWETSGSPNEQFFGPGTRLTVL.

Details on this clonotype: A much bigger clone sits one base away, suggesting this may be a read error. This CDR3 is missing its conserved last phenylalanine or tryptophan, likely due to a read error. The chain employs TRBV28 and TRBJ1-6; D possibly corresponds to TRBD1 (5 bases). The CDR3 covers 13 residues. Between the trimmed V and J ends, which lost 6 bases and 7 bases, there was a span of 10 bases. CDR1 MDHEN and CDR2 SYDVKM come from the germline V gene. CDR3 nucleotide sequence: TGTGCCAGCAGCAACAGGAGAAATTCACCCCTCCACTAT. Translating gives CASSNRRNSPLHY.

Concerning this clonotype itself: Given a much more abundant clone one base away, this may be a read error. CDR3 in DNA: TGTGCCAGCAGCTTTTTTGGGGTAGCGGGAGCCAAAGAGCAGTTCTTC. It specifies CASSFFGVAGAKEQFF. This chain uses TRBV5-4 with TRBJ2-1, with 9 bases that match TRBD2. V was pared by 2 bases and J by 10 bases, with 13 bases of the junction left unmatched. The CDR3 extends over 16 amino acids. Germline values: CDR1 SGHNT, CDR2 YYREEE (reference sequence).

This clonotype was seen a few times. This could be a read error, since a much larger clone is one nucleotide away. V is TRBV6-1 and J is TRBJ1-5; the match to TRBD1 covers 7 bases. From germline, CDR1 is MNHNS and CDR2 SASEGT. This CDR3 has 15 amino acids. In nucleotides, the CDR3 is TGTGCCTGCAGGAAGGACAGGACTAGCAATCAGCCCCAGCATTTT. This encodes CACRKDRTSNQPQHF.

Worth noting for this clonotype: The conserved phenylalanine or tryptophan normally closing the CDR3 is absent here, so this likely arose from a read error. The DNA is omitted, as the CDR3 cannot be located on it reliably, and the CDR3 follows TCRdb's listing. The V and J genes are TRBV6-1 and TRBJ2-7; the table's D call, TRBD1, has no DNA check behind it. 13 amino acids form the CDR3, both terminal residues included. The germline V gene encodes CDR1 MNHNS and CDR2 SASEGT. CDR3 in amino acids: CASSSDRDYEQCL.

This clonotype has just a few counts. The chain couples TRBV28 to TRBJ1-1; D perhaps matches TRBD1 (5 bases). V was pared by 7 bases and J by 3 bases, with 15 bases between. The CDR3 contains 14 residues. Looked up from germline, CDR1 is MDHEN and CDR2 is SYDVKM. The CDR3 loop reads CASTFTGGYTEAFF. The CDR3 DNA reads TGTGCCAGCACCTTTACCGGGGGGTACACTGAAGCTTTCTTT.

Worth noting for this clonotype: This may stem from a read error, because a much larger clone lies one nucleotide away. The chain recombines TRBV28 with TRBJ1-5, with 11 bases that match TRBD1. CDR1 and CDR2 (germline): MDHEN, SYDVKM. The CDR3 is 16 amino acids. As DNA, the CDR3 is TGTGCCAACAGTTTATGGCGGACAGGGGGCGGGCAGCCCCAGCATTTT. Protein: CANSLWRTGGGQPQHF.

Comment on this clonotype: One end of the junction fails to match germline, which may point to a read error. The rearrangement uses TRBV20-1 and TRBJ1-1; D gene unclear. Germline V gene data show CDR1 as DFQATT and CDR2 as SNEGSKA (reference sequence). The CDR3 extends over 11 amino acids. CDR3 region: CCASGSGEAFF. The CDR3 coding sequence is TGCTGTGCTAGCGGGTCAGGTGAAGCTTTCTTT.

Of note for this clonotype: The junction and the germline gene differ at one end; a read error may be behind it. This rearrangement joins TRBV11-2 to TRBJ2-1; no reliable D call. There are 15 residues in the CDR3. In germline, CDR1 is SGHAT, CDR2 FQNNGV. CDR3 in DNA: TGTGCCAGGAGCTTACACCCTAGTGGCCACAATGAGCAGTTCTTC. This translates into CARSLHPSGHNEQFF.

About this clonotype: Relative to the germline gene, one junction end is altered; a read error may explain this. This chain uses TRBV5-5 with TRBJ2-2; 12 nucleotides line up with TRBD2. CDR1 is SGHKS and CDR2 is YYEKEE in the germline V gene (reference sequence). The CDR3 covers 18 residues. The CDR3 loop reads CASSPQLLAGGGTGEPFF. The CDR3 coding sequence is TGTGCCAGCAGCCCCCAGTTACTAGCGGGAGGTGGCACTGGGGAGCCGTTTTTT.

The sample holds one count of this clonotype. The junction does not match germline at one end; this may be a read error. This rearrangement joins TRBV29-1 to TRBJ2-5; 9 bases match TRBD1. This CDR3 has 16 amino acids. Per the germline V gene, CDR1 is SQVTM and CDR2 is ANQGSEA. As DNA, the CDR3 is TGCAGCGTTGAGGGGGACAGGGTGAAGACTGAAGAGACCAAGTACTTC. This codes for CSVEGDRVKTEETKYF.

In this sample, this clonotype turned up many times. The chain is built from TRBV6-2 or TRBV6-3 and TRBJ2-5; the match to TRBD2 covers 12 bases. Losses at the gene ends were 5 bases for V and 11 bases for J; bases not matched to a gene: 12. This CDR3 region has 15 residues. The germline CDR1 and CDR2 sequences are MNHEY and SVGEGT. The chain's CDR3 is CASSTRTSGARGQYF. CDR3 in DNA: TGTGCCAGCAGTACGCGGACTAGCGGGGCACGTGGGCAGTACTTC.

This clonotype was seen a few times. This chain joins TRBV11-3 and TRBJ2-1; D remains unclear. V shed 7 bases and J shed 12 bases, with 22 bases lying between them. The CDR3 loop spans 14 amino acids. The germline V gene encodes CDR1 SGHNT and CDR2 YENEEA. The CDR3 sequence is CASNRQIGVEPQFF. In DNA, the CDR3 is TGTGCCAGCAACCGGCAGATTGGGGTAGAGCCGCAGTTCTTC.

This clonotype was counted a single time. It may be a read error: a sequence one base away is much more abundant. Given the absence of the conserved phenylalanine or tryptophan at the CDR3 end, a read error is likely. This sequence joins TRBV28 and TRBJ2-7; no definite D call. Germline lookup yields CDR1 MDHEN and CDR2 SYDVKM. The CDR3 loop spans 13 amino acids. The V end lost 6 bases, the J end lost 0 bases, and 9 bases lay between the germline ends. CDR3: CASRRTSSYEQYI. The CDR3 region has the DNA TGTGCCAGCAGGCGAACAAGCTCCTACGAGCAGTACATC.